Below are 29 T cell receptor beta chains sequenced from a single sample in a study of blood T cells in healthy people across ages. Using a J-beta primer mix together with a sample-barcoded 5' primer, a second PCR was run for roughly 7 to 12 cycles. TCRdb fed the 5' RACE reads into MiXCR, producing one record per CDR3 protein. The sample lists 850,000 to 950,000 distinct CDR3 sequences, about 28% occurring once. The sequencing input was blood. These receptors originate from a woman at least 80 years old in good health.

Turning to this clonotype: A much larger clone is a single base away; this may be a read error. The chain employs TRBV10-3 and TRBJ2-1, with TRBD2 as a possible D gene (6 bases). Trimming took off 4 bases at V and 6 bases at J, with 13 bases between the two ends. The CDR3 has 14 amino acids. The germline gives CDR1 ENHRY, CDR2 SYGVKD. The CDR3 DNA is TGTGCCATCAGTGGGGGGGTACGGTTCAATGAGCAGTTCTTC. Protein: CAISGGVRFNEQFF.

This clonotype occurred a few times. The chain employs TRBV2 and TRBJ1-1; D gene uncertain. V was shortened by 9 bases and J by 0 bases, with 8 bases between the two germline ends. Germline V lookup: CDR1 SNHLY, CDR2 FYNNEI. The CDR3 contains 12 residues. CDR3 DNA sequence: TGTGCCAGAAGAGGTATGAACACTGAAGCTTTCTTT. This translates into CARRGMNTEAFF.

Remarks on this clonotype: A much larger clonotype is one base distant, so this may be a read error. The V gene is TRBV18, the J gene TRBJ1-2; D unclear. This CDR3 contains 15 residues. Germline values: CDR1 KGHSH, CDR2 LQKENI. The CDR3 DNA reads TGTGCCAGCTCACCTGGACCGGATAATTTCTATGGCTGCACCTTC. Protein product: CASSPGPDNFYGCTF.

Note on this clonotype: This sequence may be a read error, since a much larger clone differs from it by one base. V and J are TRBV18 and TRBJ2-4; unclear D gene. This CDR3 region has 15 residues. Germline lookup yields CDR1 KGHSH and CDR2 LQKENI. CDR3 in amino acids: CASSPPGLGKNLQYF. The CDR3 bases are TGTGCCAGCTCACCACCCGGGTTGGGCAAAAACCTTCAGTACTTC.

This clonotype appeared many times. The chain couples TRBV6-2 or TRBV6-3 to TRBJ2-3, with 8 bases fitting TRBD1. The CDR3 sequence is 14 residues long. The V and J ends lost 9 bases and 0 bases, in that order; junction bases with no gene match: 5. From germline, CDR1 is MNHEY and CDR2 SVGEGT. DNA of the CDR3: TGTGCCAGTAGACAGGGGACCAGCACAGATACGCAGTATTTT. It codes for CASRQGTSTDTQYF.

The V gene is TRBV7-8, the J gene TRBJ1-5, with D perhaps TRBD1 (5 bases). The length of the CDR3 is 15 residues. V was clipped by 5 bases and J by 9 bases, with 20 bases between them. Germline V gene lookup returns CDR1 SGHVS and CDR2 FQNEAQ. CDR3 protein: CASSSRRDLGGPQHF. CDR3 DNA sequence: TGTGCCAGCAGCAGCCGGCGGGACCTTGGCGGGCCCCAGCATTTT.

In this sample, this clonotype turned up a few times. Possible read error: a much larger clone is one base away. The gene calls are TRBV24-1 and TRBJ2-7; the D is unclear. Germline CDR1 is KGHDR and CDR2 is SFDVKD. The CDR3 has 11 amino acids. The CDR3 nucleotides are TGTGCCACCAGTGATTTCTACGGGCAGTACTTC. This codes for CATSDFYGQYF.

This chain joins TRBV27 and TRBJ1-2, with D tentatively TRBD1 (5 bases). Germline loops: CDR1 MNHEY, CDR2 SMNVEV (reference sequence). The ends were cut back, 6 bases at V and 5 bases at J, with 19 bases in the middle. The CDR3 extends over 15 amino acids. In nucleotides, the CDR3 is TGTGCCAGCAGGGGAAAGGGACTGTCCCCTTATGGCTACACCTTC. Translated, it gives CASRGKGLSPYGYTF.

As concerns this clonotype: This may be a read error: a much more frequent sequence differs by one nucleotide. The V and J genes are TRBV10-3 and TRBJ2-5, with 8 positions matching TRBD1. This CDR3 contains 14 residues. V gave up 1 base and J gave up 11 bases; unmatched junction bases: 9. Germline CDR1 and CDR2: ENHRY and SYGVKD. The CDR3 DNA reads TGTGCCATCAGTGAGTTGGACAGGGAAAATGAGCAGTACTTC. Its translation: CAISELDRENEQYF.

This clonotype was detected only once. A much larger clone sits a single nucleotide away, making a read error possible. CDR3 sequence reads: CASSFTGKPNTEAFF. The CDR3 nucleotides are TGCGCCAGCAGCTTCACAGGGAAACCGAACACTGAAGCTTTCTTT. The V and J genes are TRBV5-1 and TRBJ1-1, with D perhaps TRBD1 (6 bases). V lost 2 bases and J lost 1, with 12 bases in between. The CDR3 is made up of 15 amino acids. Germline CDR1 reads SGHRS; CDR2 reads YFSETQ.

This clonotype has a handful of counts. The gene calls are TRBV30 and TRBJ1-2; D is uncertain. Germline-derived CDR1 and CDR2 are GTSNPN and SVGIG (reference sequence). V lost 4 bases, J lost 8 bases, and 11 bases lay in between. This CDR3 is built from 11 residues. CDR3 residues: CAWTLGRGYTF. CDR3 nucleotides: TGTGCCTGGACACTCGGAAGGGGCTACACCTTC.

Comment on this clonotype: This may be a read error: a much more frequent sequence differs by one nucleotide. This chain uses TRBV7-8 with TRBJ2-5; 9 nucleotides line up with TRBD2. V dropped 1 base and J dropped 11; count of bases not matched to a gene: 14. The V gene's germline CDR1 is SGHVS and CDR2 FQNEAQ. The CDR3 runs to 16 residues. The chain's CDR3 is CASSLGSLAGINEQYF. Written as DNA, the CDR3 is TGTGCCAGCAGCTTAGGTTCGCTAGCGGGGATCAATGAGCAGTACTTC.

On this clonotype: Given a much more abundant clone one base away, this may be a read error. The rearrangement joins TRBV28 to TRBJ2-7, with 14 bases aligning to TRBD2. This CDR3 is built from 18 residues. CDR1 is MDHEN and CDR2 is SYDVKM in the germline V gene. Unmatched junction bases numbered 13, after V lost 2 bases and J lost 7 bases. CDR3 DNA: TGTGCCAGCAGTTTAATGGGACTAGCGGGGGTCACCGGCAATGAGCAGTACTTC. It is translated as CASSLMGLAGVTGNEQYF.

This clonotype was seen ten or more times. CDR3 loop: CASSVGRGGQETQYF. The DNA for the CDR3 is TGTGCCAGCAGCGTAGGAAGGGGGGGCCAAGAGACCCAGTACTTC. The rearrangement links TRBV9 to TRBJ2-5; D possibly corresponds to TRBD2 (7 bases). This CDR3 has 15 amino acids. The ends were cut back, 0 bases at V and 1 base at J, with 10 bases in the middle. The V gene's germline CDR1 is SGDLS and CDR2 YYNGEE.

This chain uses TRBV20-1 with TRBJ2-3; D is ambiguous. This CDR3 contains 13 residues. In germline, CDR1 is DFQATT, CDR2 SNEGSKA (reference sequence). V was cut by 4 bases and J by 0 bases, with 8 bases left in between. CDR3 nucleotides: TGCAGTGCTAACTTGCAGAGCACAGATACGCAGTATTTT. Translation gives CSANLQSTDTQYF.

In this sample, this clonotype turned up many times. The V gene is TRBV6-6, the J gene TRBJ2-5; 8 bases are shared with TRBD2. CDR1 and CDR2 from the germline V gene are MNHNY and SVGAGI (reference sequence). CDR3 size: 13 residues. Trimming cost V 0 bases and J 9 bases; bases outside gene matches: 3. The CDR3, as DNA: TGTGCCAGCAGTTACTCCGGGACTAGACCCCAGTACTTC. Protein sequence: CASSYSGTRPQYF.

This clonotype was seen at least ten times. The chain couples TRBV11-2 to TRBJ2-7; 8 nucleotides match TRBD1. The germline V gene has CDR1 SGHAT and CDR2 FQNNGV. The CDR3 has 14 amino acids. The J segment lost 6 bases and the V segment lost 5 bases, leaving 9 bases of the junction unmatched. CDR3 nucleotides: TGTGCCAGCAGCCACCCCGGGACAGGTACCGAGCAGTACTTC. Encoded protein: CASSHPGTGTEQYF. The complete variable domain, with remaining parts taken from reference TRBV11-2 and TRBJ2-7, reads EAGVAQSPRYKIIEKRQSVAFWCNPISGHATLYWYQQILGQGPKLLIQFQNNGVVDDSQLPKDRFSAERLKGVDSTLKIQPAKLEDSAVYLCASSHPGTGTEQYFGPGTRLTVT.

The V gene is TRBV12-3 or TRBV12-4, the J gene TRBJ2-4; 7 bases fit TRBD1. CDR3 length: 14 amino acids. V gave up 5 bases and J gave up 2 bases; unmatched junction bases: 3. CDR3 in amino acids: CASSLGQTKNIQYF. The CDR3 DNA reads as TGTGCCAGCAGTCTGGGACAGACCAAAAACATTCAGTACTTC.

V usage is TRBV7-2 and J usage is TRBJ2-2; TRBD1 is a possible D gene (5 bases). The ends were cut back, 9 bases at V and 2 bases at J, with 13 bases in the middle. Germline CDR1 and CDR2: SGHTA and FQGNSA. The CDR3 runs 14 residues. CDR3 residues: CASYPGPNTGELFF. The DNA for the CDR3 is TGTGCCAGTTACCCAGGGCCTAACACCGGGGAGCTGTTTTTT.

This clonotype was detected many times. This chain's CDR3 is CASNLPPSGGIKHEQYF. Here the CDR3 DNA reads TGTGCCAGCAATCTCCCGCCTAGCGGGGGGATCAAACACGAGCAGTACTTC. This rearrangement joins TRBV6-4 to TRBJ2-7; 11 bases align to TRBD2. V shed 7 bases, J shed 5 bases, and the junction held 16 bases outside the gene matches. The CDR3 has 17 amino acids. Germline assignment: CDR1 MRHNA and CDR2 SNTAGT.

This clonotype was counted ten times or more. The chain combines TRBV20-1 with TRBJ2-1; 16 bases align to TRBD2. The length of the CDR3 is 19 residues. Germline CDR1 is DFQATT and CDR2 is SNEGSKA (reference sequence). V shed 1 base, J shed 3 bases, and the junction held 9 bases outside the gene matches. The CDR3 loop is CSARVPKGLAGGYYNEQFF. The CDR3 coding sequence is TGCAGTGCTAGAGTCCCAAAGGGACTAGCGGGGGGGTACTACAATGAGCAGTTCTTC.

The chain recombines TRBV11-2 with TRBJ2-7; 8 nucleotides align to TRBD1. Germline-derived CDR1 and CDR2 are SGHAT and FQNNGV. V lost 5 bases and J lost 2; bases outside the gene matches: 5. This CDR3 contains 14 residues. CDR3 coding DNA: TGTGCCAGCAGCGGACAGGGAAGTACCTACGAGCAGTACTTC. Translating gives CASSGQGSTYEQYF.

The gene calls are TRBV27 and TRBJ2-7, with D maybe TRBD1 (5 bases). V lost 2 bases and J 0 bases, leaving 11 bases between the germline ends. This CDR3 is 15 amino acids long. The germline gives CDR1 MNHEY, CDR2 SMNVEV (reference sequence). In DNA form, the CDR3 reads TGTGCCAGCAGTTTAGGGGCGGCGAGCTCCTACGAGCAGTACTTC. It encodes CASSLGAASSYEQYF.

The genes are TRBV20-1 and TRBJ2-3; D is unresolved. The V end lost 6 bases, the J end lost 6 bases, and 25 bases lay between the germline ends. This CDR3 is built from 16 residues. CDR1 and CDR2 (germline): DFQATT, SNEGSKA (reference sequence). The CDR3 nucleotides are TGCAGTGCCCTAGTTAATAAAGCCTTCATCGGGGATACGCAGTATTTT. This gives the protein CSALVNKAFIGDTQYF.

A note on this clonotype: Its ends do not fully match the called genes, so a read error is possible. V and J are TRBV18 and TRBJ2-7; TRBD1 matches at 9 bases. This CDR3 is 14 amino acids long. Germline values: CDR1 KGHSH, CDR2 LQKENI. The CDR3 region has the DNA TGTGCCAGCTCACCCCGGACAGGGGCCTACGGGCAGTACTTC. Its protein is CASSPRTGAYGQYF.

This clonotype was seen at least ten times. A much larger clone differs by one base, so this may be a read error. The CDR3 nucleotides are TGTGCCAGCAGCTTAGGACAGGTCCTAGGGGCCAACGTCCGGACTTTC. It is translated as CASSLGQVLGANVRTF. This sequence joins TRBV7-8 and TRBJ2-6; tentatively, D is TRBD1 (6 bases). The CDR3 runs to 16 residues. Germline V CDR1 and CDR2: SGHVS, FQNEAQ.

This clonotype was recorded many times. The chain has TRBV6-1 and TRBJ2-7, with 9 nucleotides matching TRBD1. Germline lookup yields CDR1 MNHNS and CDR2 SASEGT. The CDR3 covers 13 residues. J was trimmed by 3 bases and V by 7 bases; bases with no gene match: 4. CDR3 sequence (DNA): TGTGCCAGCACCGGGACAGGGCTCTACGAGCAGTACTTC. It specifies CASTGTGLYEQYF.

For this clonotype: This sequence may be a read error, since a much larger clone differs from it by one base. The V gene is TRBV7-2, the J gene TRBJ2-1; no clear D gene. Gene TRBJ2-7 matches the end of the DNA better, so the J call may be wrong. Germline V lookup: CDR1 SGHTA, CDR2 FQGNSA. This CDR3 comprises 17 residues. CDR3 bases: TGTGCCAGCAGCTTAGCTCCCTGGGTAGCCTCCTACAATGAGCAGTACTTC. Translation: CASSLAPWVASYNEQYF.

With regard to this clonotype: This may arise from a read error, as a much more abundant clone is one base away. The CDR3 loop reads CSAPDRGHEQYF. The CDR3 region has the DNA TGCAGTGCTCCGGACAGGGGCCATGAGCAGTACTTC. The gene calls are TRBV20-1 and TRBJ2-7; 9 positions match TRBD1. This CDR3 has 12 residues. Per germline, CDR1 DFQATT and CDR2 SNEGSKA (reference sequence). The trim removed 5 bases at V and 7 bases at J, leaving 6 bases unmatched.